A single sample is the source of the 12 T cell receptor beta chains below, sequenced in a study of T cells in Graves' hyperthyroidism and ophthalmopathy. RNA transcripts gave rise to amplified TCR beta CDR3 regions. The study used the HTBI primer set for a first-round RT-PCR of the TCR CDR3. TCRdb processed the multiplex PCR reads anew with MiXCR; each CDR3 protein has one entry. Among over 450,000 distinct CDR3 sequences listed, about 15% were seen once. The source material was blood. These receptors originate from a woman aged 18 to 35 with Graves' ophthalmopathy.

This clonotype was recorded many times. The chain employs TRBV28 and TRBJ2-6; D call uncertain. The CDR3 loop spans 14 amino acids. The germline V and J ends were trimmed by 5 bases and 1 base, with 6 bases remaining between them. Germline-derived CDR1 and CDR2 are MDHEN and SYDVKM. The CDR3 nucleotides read TGTGCCAGCAGTCCCGAGTCTGGGGCCAACGTCCTGACTTTC. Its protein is CASSPESGANVLTF. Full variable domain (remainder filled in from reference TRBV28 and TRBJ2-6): DVKVTQSSRYLVKRTGEKVFLECVQDMDHENMFWYRQDPGLGLRLIYFSYDVKMKEKGDIPEGYSVSREKKERFSLILESASTNQTSMYLCASSPESGANVLTFGAGSRLTVL.

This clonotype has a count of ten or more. This chain's CDR3 is CASSSGANVLTF. The CDR3 bases are TGTGCCAGCAGCTCTGGGGCCAACGTCCTGACTTTC. This chain links TRBV5-5 with TRBJ2-6; the D is unclear. The CDR3 consists of 12 residues. Germline loops: CDR1 SGHKS, CDR2 YYEKEE (reference sequence). V gave up 3 bases and J gave up 2 bases, with 0 bases separating them.

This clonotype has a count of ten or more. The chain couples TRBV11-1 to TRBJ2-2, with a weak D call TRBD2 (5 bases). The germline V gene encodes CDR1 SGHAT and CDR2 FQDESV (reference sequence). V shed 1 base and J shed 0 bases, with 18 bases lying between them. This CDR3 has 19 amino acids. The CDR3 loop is CASSLGPSPWRSNTGELFF. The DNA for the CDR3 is TGTGCCAGCAGCTTAGGGCCGTCCCCCTGGAGGTCGAACACCGGGGAGCTGTTTTTT.

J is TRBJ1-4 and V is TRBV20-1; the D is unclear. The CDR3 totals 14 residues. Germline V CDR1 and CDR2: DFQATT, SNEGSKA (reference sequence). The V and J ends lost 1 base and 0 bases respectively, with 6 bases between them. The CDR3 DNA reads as TGCAGTGCTAGAGGATTTGCAACTAATGAAAAACTGTTTTTT. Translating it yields CSARGFATNEKLFF.

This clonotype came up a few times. Here the CDR3 DNA reads TGTGCCAGCAGCCCATTCTCACAGGGATACGATGAGCAGTTCTTC. Encoded protein: CASSPFSQGYDEQFF. The rearrangement uses TRBV27 and TRBJ2-1; possibly TRBD1 for D (6 bases). The CDR3 length is 15 residues. CDR1 is MNHEY and CDR2 is SMNVEV in the germline V gene (reference sequence). With 6 bases removed from V and 8 bases from J, the gap between germline ends came to 20 bases.

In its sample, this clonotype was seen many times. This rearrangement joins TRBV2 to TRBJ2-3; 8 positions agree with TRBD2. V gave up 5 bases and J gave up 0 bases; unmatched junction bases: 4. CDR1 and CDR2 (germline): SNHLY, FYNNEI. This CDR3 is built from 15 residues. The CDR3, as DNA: TGTGCCAGCAGTTCACTAGCGGTTAGCACAGATACGCAGTATTTT. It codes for CASSSLAVSTDTQYF.

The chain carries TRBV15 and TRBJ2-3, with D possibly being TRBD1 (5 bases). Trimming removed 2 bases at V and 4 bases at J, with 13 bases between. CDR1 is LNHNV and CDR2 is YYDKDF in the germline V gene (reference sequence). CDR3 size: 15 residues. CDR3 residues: CATSRTSPRADTQYF. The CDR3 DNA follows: TGTGCCACCAGCAGAACATCACCCAGGGCAGATACGCAGTATTTT.

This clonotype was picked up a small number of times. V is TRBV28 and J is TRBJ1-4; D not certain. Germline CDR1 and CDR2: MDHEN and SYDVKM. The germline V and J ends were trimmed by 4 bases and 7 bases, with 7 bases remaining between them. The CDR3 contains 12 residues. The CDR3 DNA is TGTGCCAGCAGTTCGGGTATTGAAAAACTGTTTTTT. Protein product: CASSSGIEKLFF.

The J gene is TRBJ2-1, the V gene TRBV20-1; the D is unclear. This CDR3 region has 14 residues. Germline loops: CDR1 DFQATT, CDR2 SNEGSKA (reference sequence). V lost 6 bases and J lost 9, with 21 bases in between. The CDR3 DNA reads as TGCAGTGCCCCAGTCCCGTACCCCGGGCGTGAGCAGTTCTTC. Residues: CSAPVPYPGREQFF.

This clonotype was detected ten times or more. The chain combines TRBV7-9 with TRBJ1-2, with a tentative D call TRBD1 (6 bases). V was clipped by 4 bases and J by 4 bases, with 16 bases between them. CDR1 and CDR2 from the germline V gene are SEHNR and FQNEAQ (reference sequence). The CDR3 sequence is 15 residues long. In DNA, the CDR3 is TGTGCCAGCAGCTCCCGGACAGATATCTCCTATGGCTACACCTTC. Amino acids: CASSSRTDISYGYTF.

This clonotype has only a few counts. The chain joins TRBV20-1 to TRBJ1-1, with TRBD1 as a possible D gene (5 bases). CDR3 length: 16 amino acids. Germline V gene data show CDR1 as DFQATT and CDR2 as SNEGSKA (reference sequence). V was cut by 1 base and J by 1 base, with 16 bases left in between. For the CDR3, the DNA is TGCAGTGCTAGAGGGCAGGGAGAGGTGGGGAACACTGAAGCTTTCTTT. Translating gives CSARGQGEVGNTEAFF.

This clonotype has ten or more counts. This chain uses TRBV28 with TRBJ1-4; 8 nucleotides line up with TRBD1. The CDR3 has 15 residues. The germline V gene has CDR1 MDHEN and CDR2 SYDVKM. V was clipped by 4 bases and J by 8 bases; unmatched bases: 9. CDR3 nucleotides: TGTGCCAGCAGTTCCTCCGGACAGGGAGGGGAAAAACTGTTTTTT. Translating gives CASSSSGQGGEKLFF.